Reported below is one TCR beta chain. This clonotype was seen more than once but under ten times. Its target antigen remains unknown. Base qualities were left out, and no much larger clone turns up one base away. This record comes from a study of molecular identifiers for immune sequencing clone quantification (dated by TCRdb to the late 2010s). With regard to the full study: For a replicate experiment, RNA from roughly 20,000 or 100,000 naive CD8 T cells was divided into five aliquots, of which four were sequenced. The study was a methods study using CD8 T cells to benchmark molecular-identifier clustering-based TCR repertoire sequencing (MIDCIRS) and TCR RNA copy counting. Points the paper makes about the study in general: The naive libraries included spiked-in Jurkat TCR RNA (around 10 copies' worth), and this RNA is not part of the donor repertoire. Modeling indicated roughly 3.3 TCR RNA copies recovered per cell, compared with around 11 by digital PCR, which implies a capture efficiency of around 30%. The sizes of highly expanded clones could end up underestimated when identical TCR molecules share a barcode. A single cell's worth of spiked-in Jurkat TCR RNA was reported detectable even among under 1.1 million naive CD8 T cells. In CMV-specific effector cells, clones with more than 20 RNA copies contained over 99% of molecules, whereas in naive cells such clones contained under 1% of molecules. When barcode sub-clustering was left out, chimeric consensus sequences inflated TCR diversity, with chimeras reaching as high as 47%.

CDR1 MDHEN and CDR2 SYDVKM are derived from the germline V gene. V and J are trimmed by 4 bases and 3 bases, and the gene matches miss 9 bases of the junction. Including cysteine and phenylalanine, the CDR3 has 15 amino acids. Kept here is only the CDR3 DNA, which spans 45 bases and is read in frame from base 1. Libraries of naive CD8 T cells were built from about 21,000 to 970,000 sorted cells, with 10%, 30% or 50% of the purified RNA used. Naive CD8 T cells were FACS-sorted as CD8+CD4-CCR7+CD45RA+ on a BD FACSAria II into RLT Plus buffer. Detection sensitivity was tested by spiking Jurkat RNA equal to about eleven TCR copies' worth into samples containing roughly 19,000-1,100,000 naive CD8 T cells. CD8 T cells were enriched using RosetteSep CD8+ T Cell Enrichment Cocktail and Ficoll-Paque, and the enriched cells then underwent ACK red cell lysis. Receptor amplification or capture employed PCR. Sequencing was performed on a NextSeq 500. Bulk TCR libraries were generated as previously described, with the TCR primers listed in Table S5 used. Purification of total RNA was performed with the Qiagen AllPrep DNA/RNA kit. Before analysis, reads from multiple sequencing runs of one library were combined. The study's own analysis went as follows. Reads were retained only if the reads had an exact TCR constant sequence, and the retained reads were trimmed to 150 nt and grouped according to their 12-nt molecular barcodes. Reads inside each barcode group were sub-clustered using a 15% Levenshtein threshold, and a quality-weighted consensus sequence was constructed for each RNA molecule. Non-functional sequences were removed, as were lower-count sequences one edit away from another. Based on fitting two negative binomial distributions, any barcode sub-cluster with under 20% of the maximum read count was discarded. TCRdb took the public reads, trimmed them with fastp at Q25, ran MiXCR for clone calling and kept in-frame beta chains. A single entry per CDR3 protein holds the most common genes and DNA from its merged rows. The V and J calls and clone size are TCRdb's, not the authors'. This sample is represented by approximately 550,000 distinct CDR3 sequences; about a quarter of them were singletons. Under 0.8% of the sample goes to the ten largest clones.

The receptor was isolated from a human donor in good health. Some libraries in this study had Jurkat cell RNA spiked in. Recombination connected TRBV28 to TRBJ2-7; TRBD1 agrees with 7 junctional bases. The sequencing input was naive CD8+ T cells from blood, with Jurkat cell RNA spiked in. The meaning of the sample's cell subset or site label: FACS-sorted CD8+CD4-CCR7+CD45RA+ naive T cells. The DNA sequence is TGTGCCAGCAGTTCAACCCGGGACAGTAACTACGAGCAGTACTTC. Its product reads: CASSSTRDSNYEQYF.